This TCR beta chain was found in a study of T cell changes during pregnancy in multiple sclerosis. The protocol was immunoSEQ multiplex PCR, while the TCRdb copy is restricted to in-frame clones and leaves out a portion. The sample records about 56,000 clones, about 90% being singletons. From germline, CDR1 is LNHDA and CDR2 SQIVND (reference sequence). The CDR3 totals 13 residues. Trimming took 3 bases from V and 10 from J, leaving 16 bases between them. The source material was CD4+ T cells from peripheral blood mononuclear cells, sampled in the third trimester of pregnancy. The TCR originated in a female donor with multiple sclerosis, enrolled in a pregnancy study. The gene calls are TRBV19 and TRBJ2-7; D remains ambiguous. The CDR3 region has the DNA TGTGCCAGTAGTATGAAAACATCTGTTCAACAGTACTTC. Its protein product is CASSMKTSVQQYF.